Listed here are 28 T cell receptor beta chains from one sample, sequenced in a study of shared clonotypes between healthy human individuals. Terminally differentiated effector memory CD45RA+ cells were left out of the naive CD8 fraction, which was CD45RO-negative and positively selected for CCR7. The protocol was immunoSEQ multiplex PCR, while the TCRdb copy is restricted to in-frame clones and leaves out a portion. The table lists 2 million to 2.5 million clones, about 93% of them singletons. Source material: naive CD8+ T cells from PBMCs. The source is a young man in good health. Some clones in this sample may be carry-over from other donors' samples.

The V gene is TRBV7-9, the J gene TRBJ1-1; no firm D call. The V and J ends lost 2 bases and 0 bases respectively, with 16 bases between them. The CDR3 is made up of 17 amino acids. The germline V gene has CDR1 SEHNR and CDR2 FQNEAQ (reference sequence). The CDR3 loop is CASSLLFSQGMNTEAFF. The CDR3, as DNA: TGTGCCAGCAGCTTACTGTTTAGCCAAGGTATGAACACTGAAGCTTTCTTT. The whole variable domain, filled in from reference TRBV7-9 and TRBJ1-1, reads DTGVSQNPRHKITKRGQNVTFRCDPISEHNRLYWYRQTLGQGPEFLTYFQNEAQLEKSRLLSDRFSAERPKGSFSTLEIQRTEQGDSAMYLCASSLLFSQGMNTEAFFGQGTRLTVV.

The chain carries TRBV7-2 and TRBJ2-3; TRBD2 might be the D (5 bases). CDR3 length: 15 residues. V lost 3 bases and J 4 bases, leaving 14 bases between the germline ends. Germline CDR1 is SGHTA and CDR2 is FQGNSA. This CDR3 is CASSFGERRPDTQYF. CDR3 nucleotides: TGTGCCAGCAGCTTCGGGGAGCGCCGCCCAGATACGCAGTATTTT.

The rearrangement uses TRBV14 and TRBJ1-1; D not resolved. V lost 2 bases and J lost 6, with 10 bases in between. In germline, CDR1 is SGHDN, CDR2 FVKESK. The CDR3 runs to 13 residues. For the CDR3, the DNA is TGTGCCAGCAGCCAATCTGGGTGGTCTGAAGCTTTCTTT. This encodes CASSQSGWSEAFF.

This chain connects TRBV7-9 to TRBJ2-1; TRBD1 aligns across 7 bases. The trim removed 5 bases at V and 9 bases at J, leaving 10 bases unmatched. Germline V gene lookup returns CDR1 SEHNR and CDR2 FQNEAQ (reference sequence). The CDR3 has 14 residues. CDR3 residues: CASSERQGTGEQFF. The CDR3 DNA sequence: TGTGCCAGCAGCGAAAGACAGGGTACGGGTGAGCAGTTCTTC.

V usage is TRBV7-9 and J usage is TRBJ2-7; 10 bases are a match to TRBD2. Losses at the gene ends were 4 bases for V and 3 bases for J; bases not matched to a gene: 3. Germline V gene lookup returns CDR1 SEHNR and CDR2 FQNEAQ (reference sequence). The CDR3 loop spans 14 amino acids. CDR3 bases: TGTGCCAGCAGCTCTAGCGGGAGCAACTACGAGCAGTACTTC. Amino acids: CASSSSGSNYEQYF.

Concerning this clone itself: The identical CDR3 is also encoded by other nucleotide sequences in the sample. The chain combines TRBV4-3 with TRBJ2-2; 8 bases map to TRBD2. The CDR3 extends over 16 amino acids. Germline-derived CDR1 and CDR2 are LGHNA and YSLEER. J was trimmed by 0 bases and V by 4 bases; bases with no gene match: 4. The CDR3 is CASSPGLGANTGELFF. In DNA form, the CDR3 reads TGCGCCAGCAGCCCGGGACTAGGCGCGAACACCGGGGAGCTGTTTTTT.

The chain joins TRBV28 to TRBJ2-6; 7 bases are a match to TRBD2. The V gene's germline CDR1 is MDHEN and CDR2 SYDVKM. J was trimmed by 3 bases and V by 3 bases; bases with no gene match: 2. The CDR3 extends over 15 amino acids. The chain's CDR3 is CASSFGRNGANVLTF. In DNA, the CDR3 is TGTGCCAGCAGTTTCGGGAGGAATGGGGCCAACGTCCTGACTTTC.

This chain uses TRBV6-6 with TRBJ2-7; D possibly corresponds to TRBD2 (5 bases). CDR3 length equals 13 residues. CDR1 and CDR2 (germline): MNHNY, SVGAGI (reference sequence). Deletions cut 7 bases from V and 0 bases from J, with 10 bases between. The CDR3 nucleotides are TGTGCCAGCAAGTCGGGGTACTCCTACGAGCAGTACTTC. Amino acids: CASKSGYSYEQYF.

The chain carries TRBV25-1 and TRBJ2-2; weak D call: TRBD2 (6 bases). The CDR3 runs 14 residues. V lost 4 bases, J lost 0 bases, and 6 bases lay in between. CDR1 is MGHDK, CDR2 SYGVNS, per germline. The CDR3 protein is CASSASANTGELFF. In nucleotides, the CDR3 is TGTGCCAGCAGTGCTAGCGCGAACACCGGGGAGCTGTTTTTT. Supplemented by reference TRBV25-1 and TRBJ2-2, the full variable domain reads EADIYQTPRYLVIGTGKKITLECSQTMGHDKMYWYQQDPGMELHLIHYSYGVNSTEKGDLSSESTVSRIRTEHFPLTLESARPSHTSQYLCASSASANTGELFFGEGSRLTVL.

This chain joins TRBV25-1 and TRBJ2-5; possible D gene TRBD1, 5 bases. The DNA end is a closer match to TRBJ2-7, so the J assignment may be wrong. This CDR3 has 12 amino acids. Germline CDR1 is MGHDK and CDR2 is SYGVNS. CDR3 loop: CASSAQGGEQYF. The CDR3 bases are TGTGCCAGCAGTGCTCAGGGCGGCGAGCAGTACTTC.

CDR3 coding DNA: TGTGCCAGCAGTCAGGGACGGGCTCAGCCCCAGCATTTT. It specifies CASSQGRAQPQHF. The chain couples TRBV6-5 to TRBJ1-5; D may be TRBD1 (5 bases). Germline lookup yields CDR1 MNHEY and CDR2 SVGAGI. This CDR3 region has 13 residues. V dropped 5 bases and J dropped 6 bases, with 11 bases sitting between them.

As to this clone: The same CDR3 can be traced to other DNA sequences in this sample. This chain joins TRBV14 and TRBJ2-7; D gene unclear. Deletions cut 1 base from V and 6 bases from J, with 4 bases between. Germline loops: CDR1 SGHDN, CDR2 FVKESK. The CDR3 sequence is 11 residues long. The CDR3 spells CASSQGGEQYF. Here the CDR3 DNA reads TGTGCCAGCAGCCAAGGGGGCGAGCAGTACTTC.

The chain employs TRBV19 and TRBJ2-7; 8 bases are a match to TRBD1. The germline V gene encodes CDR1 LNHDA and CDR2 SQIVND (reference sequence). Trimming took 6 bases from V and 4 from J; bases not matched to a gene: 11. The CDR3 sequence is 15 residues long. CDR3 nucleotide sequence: TGTGCCAGTAGCGTGACAGGGGACGCTTCGTACGAGCAGTACTTC. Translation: CASSVTGDASYEQYF.

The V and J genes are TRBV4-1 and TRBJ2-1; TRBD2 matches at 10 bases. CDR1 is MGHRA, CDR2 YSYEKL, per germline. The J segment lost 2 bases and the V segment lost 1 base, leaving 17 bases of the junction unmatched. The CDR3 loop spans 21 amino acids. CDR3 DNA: TGCGCCAGCAGCCAAGCAAGACACAGGGGTGCTAGCGGGAGTACCTACAATGAGCAGTTCTTC. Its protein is CASSQARHRGASGSTYNEQFF.

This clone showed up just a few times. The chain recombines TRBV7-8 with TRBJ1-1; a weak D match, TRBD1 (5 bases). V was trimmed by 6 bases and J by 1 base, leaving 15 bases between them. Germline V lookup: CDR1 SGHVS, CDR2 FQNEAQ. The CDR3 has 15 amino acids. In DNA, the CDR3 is TGTGCCAGCAGACTCGGGGGACGGAAGAACACTGAAGCTTTCTTT. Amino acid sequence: CASRLGGRKNTEAFF.

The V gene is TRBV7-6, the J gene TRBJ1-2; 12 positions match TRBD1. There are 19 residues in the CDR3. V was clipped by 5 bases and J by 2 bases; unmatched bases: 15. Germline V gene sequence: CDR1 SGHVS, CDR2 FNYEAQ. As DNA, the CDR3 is TGTGCCAGCAGCACTAGGCCGGGACAGGGGGCCTCAAGGAACTATGGCTACACCTTC. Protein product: CASSTRPGQGASRNYGYTF.

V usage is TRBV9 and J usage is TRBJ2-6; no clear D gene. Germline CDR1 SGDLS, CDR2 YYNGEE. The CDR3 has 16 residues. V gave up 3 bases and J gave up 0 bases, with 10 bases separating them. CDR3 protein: CASSGGRFSGANVLTF. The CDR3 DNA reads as TGTGCCAGCAGCGGTGGACGGTTCTCTGGGGCCAACGTCCTGACTTTC.

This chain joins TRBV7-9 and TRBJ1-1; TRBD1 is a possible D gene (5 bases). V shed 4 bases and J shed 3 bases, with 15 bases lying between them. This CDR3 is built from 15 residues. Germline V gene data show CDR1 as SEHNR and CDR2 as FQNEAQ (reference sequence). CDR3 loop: CASSYRRAGDTEAFF. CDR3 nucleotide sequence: TGTGCCAGCAGCTATCGACGCGCGGGGGACACTGAAGCTTTCTTT.

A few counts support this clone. The CDR3 DNA is TGTGCCAGCAGCTCAACGTTAGGCCCGGGACAGGATTACAATGAGCAGTTCTTC. Translation gives CASSSTLGPGQDYNEQFF. The rearrangement uses TRBV7-9 and TRBJ2-1, with 8 positions matching TRBD1. The CDR3 has 18 residues. Trimming removed 4 bases from V and 4 bases from J; junction bases left unmatched: 15. The germline CDR1 and CDR2 sequences are SEHNR and FQNEAQ (reference sequence).

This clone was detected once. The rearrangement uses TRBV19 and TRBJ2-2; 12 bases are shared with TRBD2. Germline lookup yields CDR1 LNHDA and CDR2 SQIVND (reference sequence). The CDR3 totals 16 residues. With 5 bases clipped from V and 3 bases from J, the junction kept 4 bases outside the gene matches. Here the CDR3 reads CASSARTSGDTGELFF. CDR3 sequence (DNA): TGTGCCAGTAGTGCCCGGACTAGCGGGGACACCGGGGAGCTGTTTTTT.

This CDR3 is CASSISADHSYEQYF. CDR3 DNA: TGTGCCAGTAGTATTTCAGCGGATCACTCCTACGAGCAGTACTTC. The V and J genes are TRBV19 and TRBJ2-7, with D possibly being TRBD2 (5 bases). CDR1 is LNHDA and CDR2 is SQIVND in the germline V gene (reference sequence). Deletions cut 3 bases from V and 0 bases from J, with 12 bases between. The CDR3 sequence is 15 residues long.

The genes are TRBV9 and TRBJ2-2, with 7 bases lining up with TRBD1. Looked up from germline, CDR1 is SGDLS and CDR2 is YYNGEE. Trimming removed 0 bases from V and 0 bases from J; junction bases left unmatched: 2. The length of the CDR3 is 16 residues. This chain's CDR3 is CASSVEGTANTGELFF. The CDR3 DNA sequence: TGTGCCAGCAGCGTAGAAGGGACAGCGAACACCGGGGAGCTGTTTTTT.

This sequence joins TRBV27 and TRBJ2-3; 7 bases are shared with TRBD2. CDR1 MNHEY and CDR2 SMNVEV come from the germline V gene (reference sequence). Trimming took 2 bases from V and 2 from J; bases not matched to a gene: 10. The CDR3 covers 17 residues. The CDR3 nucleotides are TGTGCCAGCAGTTTAGGTCTGGGGGGAGGGGTCACAGATACGCAGTATTTT. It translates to CASSLGLGGGVTDTQYF.

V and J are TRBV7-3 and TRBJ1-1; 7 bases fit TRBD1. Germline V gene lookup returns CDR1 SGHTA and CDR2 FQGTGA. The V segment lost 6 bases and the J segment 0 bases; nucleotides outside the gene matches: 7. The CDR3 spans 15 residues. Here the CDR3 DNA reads TGTGCCAGCAGTCGGGACAGCTCTATGAACACTGAAGCTTTCTTT. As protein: CASSRDSSMNTEAFF.

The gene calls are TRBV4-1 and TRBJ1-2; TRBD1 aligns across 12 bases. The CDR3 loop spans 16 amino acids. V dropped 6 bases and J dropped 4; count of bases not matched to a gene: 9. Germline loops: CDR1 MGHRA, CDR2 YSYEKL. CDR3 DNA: TGCGCCAGCAGGGAAGGGACAGGGGGCTCGAGCTATGGCTACACCTTC. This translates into CASREGTGGSSYGYTF.

CDR3 amino acids: CASSLGLAGGNEQFF. CDR3 nucleotide sequence: TGTGCCAGCAGCTTAGGTCTAGCGGGAGGCAATGAGCAGTTCTTC. V and J are TRBV7-7 and TRBJ2-1, with 11 bases matching TRBD2. The CDR3 extends over 15 amino acids. The germline CDR1 and CDR2 sequences are SSHAT and FNYEAQ (reference sequence). Unmatched junction bases numbered 2, after V lost 1 base and J lost 6 bases. The full variable domain, with the rest looked up from reference TRBV7-7 and TRBJ2-1, is GAGVSQSPRYKVTKRGQDVTLRCDPISSHATLYWYQQALGQGPEFLTYFNYEAQPDKSGLPSDRFSAERPEGSISTLTIQRTEQRDSAMYRCASSLGLAGGNEQFFGPGTRLTVL.

The CDR3 loop reads CASSIPRSVNTEAFF. CDR3 nucleotides: TGTGCCAGCAGCATCCCTCGTTCGGTGAACACTGAAGCTTTCTTT. This chain links TRBV7-3 with TRBJ1-1; D ambiguous. Germline loops: CDR1 SGHTA, CDR2 FQGTGA. V lost 5 bases, J lost 0 bases, and 13 bases lay in between. The CDR3 has 15 residues.

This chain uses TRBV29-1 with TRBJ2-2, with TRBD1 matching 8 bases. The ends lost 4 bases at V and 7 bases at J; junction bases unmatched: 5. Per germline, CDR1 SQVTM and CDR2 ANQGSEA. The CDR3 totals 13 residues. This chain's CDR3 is CSVAGTGSGELFF. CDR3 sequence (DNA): TGCAGCGTTGCCGGGACAGGTAGCGGGGAGCTGTTTTTT.